These T cell receptor beta chains were read from a single sample in a study of T-cell memory formation after mild COVID-19. TCRdb re-called the 5' RACE reads through MiXCR, storing one row per CDR3 protein. The data hold under 650,000 distinct CDR3 sequences, with under 20% observed a single time. Sequencing was carried out using PBMCs or a T cell subset sorted from them (not recorded which). These receptors were obtained from an adult woman who had mild COVID-19 (a few samples of this study predate the infection). Cell type and time point are not known. Both conserved end residues are trimmed from each CDR3.

v_gene: TRBV9
CDR3aa: ASSSRGQSYNEQF

v_gene: TRBV25-1
CDR3aa: ASSSLPGQDTGELF

v_gene: TRBV7-2
CDR3aa: ASSTRGTANYGYT

v_gene: TRBV5-1
CDR3aa: ASSPGAGSQYEQY

v_gene: TRBV6-5
CDR3aa: ASSLGQGREQY

v_gene: TRBV2
CDR3aa: ASSGTSGGAAKNIQY

v_gene: TRBV5-1
CDR3aa: ASVLPGTGETQY

v_gene: TRBV18
CDR3aa: ASSPSSGGTDTQY

v_gene: TRBV20-1
CDR3aa: SASGWLVASTYEQY

v_gene: TRBV5-6
CDR3aa: ASSSRTGPFGGYT

v_gene: TRBV3-1
CDR3aa: ASSRRGTPYTQY

v_gene: TRBV13
CDR3aa: ASSGNMNTEAF

v_gene: TRBV9
CDR3aa: ASSVVGSDTQY

v_gene: TRBV5-1
CDR3aa: ASSSQTGNYEQY

v_gene: TRBV20-1
CDR3aa: SARDPTLSGRPNEQF

v_gene: TRBV7-2
CDR3aa: ASSLVYGSSTDTQY

v_gene: TRBV5-5
CDR3aa: ASSLEGAGYGYT

v_gene: TRBV5-6
CDR3aa: ASSLAPSGGTNEQF

v_gene: TRBV4-2
CDR3aa: ASSQAGTKVSGELF

v_gene: TRBV19
CDR3aa: ASSKNFGQAKIYGYT

v_gene: TRBV4-3
CDR3aa: ASSPQGYSNQPQH

v_gene: TRBV7-9
CDR3aa: ASSGRDDKAGANVLT

v_gene: TRBV11-2
CDR3aa: ASSLRSIRLSGEETQY

v_gene: TRBV2
CDR3aa: ASSSGGAGNEQF

v_gene: TRBV24-1
CDR3aa: ATSSAGPYEQY

v_gene: TRBV6-5
CDR3aa: ASSYSHRGGGYPPVPYEQY

v_gene: TRBV7-8
CDR3aa: ASSQMGQSVNEQF

v_gene: TRBV7-2
CDR3aa: ASSSRDPQETQY

v_gene: TRBV6-1
CDR3aa: ASNPRTESSYEQY

v_gene: TRBV20-1
CDR3aa: SARPAGGPEETQY

v_gene: TRBV7-9
CDR3aa: ASSLGTGGFSTDTQY

v_gene: TRBV4-2
CDR3aa: ASSYRDREGNTQY